This TCR beta chain originates from a study of CD8+ T cells in alopecia areata. This clone was detected only a few times. In each case, RNA was isolated and then reverse transcribed into cDNA as the sequencing template. The table came from immunoSEQ multiplex PCR; TCRdb's copy has only in-frame clones and leaves some out. This sample has 100,000 to 150,000 clones, with 45% to 50% found just once. The receptor was derived from a human donor with alopecia areata. Sequenced: NKG2D-low CD8+ T cells sorted from blood.

The CDR3, as DNA: TGTGCCAGCAGTTACTCAGCGGTTGGGTACGAGCAGTACTTC. Translated: CASSYSAVGYEQYF. This chain links TRBV6-5 with TRBJ2-7; a weak D match, TRBD2 (5 bases). The CDR3 consists of 14 residues. Germline loops: CDR1 MNHEY, CDR2 SVGAGI. V was shortened by 0 bases and J by 4 bases, with 10 bases between the two germline ends.